The clone carrying this TCR beta chain appeared many times. Its antigen is unidentified. The sample comes from a study of T cells in Graves' hyperthyroidism and ophthalmopathy. About the research overall: Any treatment followed the collection of peripheral blood at initial diagnosis. Notes on the study in general: Ophthalmopathy and stable hyperthyroidism were told apart by a 13 V-J model. Ophthalmopathy was model-predicted a median roughly 6.2 months pre-onset. Most thyroid clonotypes with frequency above 0.001 were detected in blood.

Amplified TCR beta CDR3 regions came from RNA transcripts. HTBI primers were used for first-round RT-PCR of the TCR CDR3. TCRdb reanalysed the multiplex PCR reads using MiXCR and keeps one entry per CDR3 protein. Of roughly 560,000 distinct CDR3 sequences in the sample, roughly 14% are singletons; the top ten hold over 3.5%. The CDR3 is made up of 14 amino acids. From germline, CDR1 is LGHDT and CDR2 YNNKEL (reference sequence). Trimming removed 6 bases from V and 0 bases from J, with 11 bases in between. The V gene is TRBV3-1, the J gene TRBJ2-5; TRBD1 is a possible D gene (5 bases). The clonotype comes from a middle-aged woman with Graves' ophthalmopathy. The sequencing sample was made of blood. CDR3 sequence reads: CASSRQGDQETQYF. The DNA for the CDR3 is TGTGCCAGCAGTCGGCAGGGCGACCAAGAGACCCAGTACTTC.